This passage covers 8 T cell receptor beta chains from one sample sequenced in a study of OX40 agonist ivuxolimab in advanced cancers. TCRdb keeps only in-frame clones here, not all; method: immunoSEQ multiplex PCR. This sample has around 13,000 clones, with about 73% found just once. The starting material was CD4+ or CD8+ T cells sorted from blood, obtained in a trial of the OX40 agonist ivuxolimab. The receptors were sampled from an adult with an advanced solid tumor such as melanoma, head and neck, liver or kidney cancer.

This sequence joins TRBV4-2 and TRBJ2-7; TRBD2 matches 9 bases. With V trimmed by 5 bases and J by 3 bases, 8 bases remained unmatched. Germline loops: CDR1 LGHNA, CDR2 YNFKEQ. The CDR3 is 15 residues long. CDR3 residues: CASSTRLAVGYEQYF. The CDR3 DNA follows: TGTGCCAGCAGCACCAGACTAGCGGTGGGCTACGAGCAGTACTTC.

V gene TRBV5-4 combines with J gene TRBJ2-1; D perhaps matches TRBD2 (5 bases). The CDR3 covers 14 residues. The V end lost 0 bases, the J end lost 10 bases, and 14 bases lay between the germline ends. Looked up from germline, CDR1 is SGHNT and CDR2 is YYREEE (reference sequence). CDR3 sequence reads: CASSLAWERHEQFF. In DNA, the CDR3 is TGTGCCAGCAGCTTGGCCTGGGAGCGCCACGAGCAGTTCTTC.

This clone was detected once. The rearrangement uses TRBV11-2 and TRBJ2-7; D is unresolved. CDR1 and CDR2 from the germline V gene are SGHAT and FQNNGV. CDR3 length equals 16 residues. Trimming left V 6 bases short and J 0 bases short, with 18 bases between. The CDR3 DNA reads as TGTGCCAGCAGGTTCGGGCCCCGTCTTTCCTCCTACGAGCAGTACTTC. It translates to CASRFGPRLSSYEQYF.

The V call is TRBV6-4, the J call TRBJ2-2; D is unclear. The V end lost 0 bases, the J end lost 1 base, and 3 bases lay between the germline ends. CDR1 is MRHNA and CDR2 is SNTAGT in the germline V gene. The CDR3 totals 14 residues. The CDR3 DNA follows: TGTGCCAGCAGTGACTCAGGGAACACCGGGGAGCTGTTTTTT. This gives the protein CASSDSGNTGELFF.

This chain connects TRBV27 to TRBJ2-7; 9 bases align to TRBD1. The junction had 11 bases not matched to a gene; V was cut back by 4 bases and J by 4 bases. Germline lookup yields CDR1 MNHEY and CDR2 SMNVEV (reference sequence). The CDR3 runs 16 residues. CDR3 loop: CASSSRMGQGIYEQYF. DNA of the CDR3: TGTGCCAGCAGTTCCCGGATGGGACAGGGAATATACGAGCAGTACTTC.

The chain uses TRBV19 and TRBJ1-1; D is unclear. The germline V gene has CDR1 LNHDA and CDR2 SQIVND (reference sequence). The CDR3 covers 13 residues. Deletions cut 0 bases from V and 11 bases from J, with 13 bases between. CDR3 sequence (DNA): TGTGCCAGTAGTATAGAGGGCTCCCCCGCTGCTTTCTTT. Translation gives CASSIEGSPAAFF.

The chain is built from TRBV7-7 and TRBJ2-1; 10 nucleotides align to TRBD1. Germline V lookup: CDR1 SSHAT, CDR2 FNYEAQ (reference sequence). This CDR3 contains 13 residues. Unmatched junction bases numbered 3, after V lost 4 bases and J lost 9 bases. CDR3 bases: TGTGCCAGCAGCTCGACAGGGGGCGGTGAGCAGTTCTTC. Protein: CASSSTGGGEQFF.

The chain joins TRBV6-1 to TRBJ1-4; a possible D gene is TRBD1 (6 bases). Trimming took off 0 bases at V and 10 bases at J, with 18 bases between the two ends. Germline V gene lookup returns CDR1 MNHNS and CDR2 SASEGT. The CDR3 sequence is 16 residues long. CDR3 in amino acids: CASSEALDPGVGKLFF. In DNA, the CDR3 is TGTGCCAGCAGTGAAGCGCTCGATCCAGGGGTCGGAAAACTGTTTTTT.